The entry below describes one T cell receptor beta chain. The data were obtained in a study of cytomegalovirus exposure and HLA in healthy donors. Trimming took 4 bases from V and 11 from J; bases not matched to a gene: 10. The CDR3 has 13 residues. Germline-derived CDR1 and CDR2 are MGHRA and YSYEKL. Both 60 Vbeta primers and 13 Jbeta primers went into the PCR. Clones were sequenced by immunoSEQ multiplex PCR, and TCRdb holds only the in-frame ones, with some missing. Recorded for this sample: roughly 57,000 clones. Every donor was a healthy person donating bone marrow. Sequencing input: PBMCs. The receptor's source is a man in his late teens or twenties in good health and CMV-seropositive. This chain joins TRBV4-1 and TRBJ2-5, with 7 bases matching TRBD1. CDR3 DNA: TGCGCCAGCAGCCCGACAGGGTCGAGGGAGCAGTACTTC. Its protein product is CASSPTGSREQYF.